Listed here are 18 T cell receptor beta chains from one sample, sequenced in a study of CD8 T cells in Susac syndrome. Reverse transcription of about 0.5 to 1 ug RNA was carried out with random hexamers. Using its own MiXCR run on the immunoSEQ multiplex PCR reads, TCRdb lists one record per CDR3 protein. The profile shows 170,000 or so distinct CDR3 sequences, roughly 95% of them singletons. Material for sequencing was CD8+ T cells from PBMCs. Receptor source: a human donor with multiple sclerosis.

CDR3 loop: CATSDTGNYGYTF. The CDR3 DNA reads TGTGCCACCAGCGATACAGGGAACTATGGCTACACCTTC. This rearrangement joins TRBV15 to TRBJ1-2; maybe TRBD1 (6 bases). With 5 bases removed from V and 2 bases from J, the gap between germline ends came to 9 bases. CDR3 length equals 13 residues. Germline-derived CDR1 and CDR2 are LNHNV and YYDKDF (reference sequence).

This chain joins TRBV20-1 and TRBJ2-7; TRBD1 aligns across 10 bases. The length of the CDR3 is 17 residues. Germline V CDR1 and CDR2: DFQATT, SNEGSKA (reference sequence). Trimming removed 2 bases from V and 0 bases from J; junction bases left unmatched: 10. CDR3 protein: CSARNPSTGGHSYEQYF. CDR3 sequence (DNA): TGCAGTGCTAGAAACCCATCGACAGGGGGCCACTCCTACGAGCAGTACTTC.

The chain combines TRBV13 with TRBJ2-7; D tentatively fits TRBD1 or TRBD2 (5 bases each). Germline CDR1 and CDR2: PRHDT and FYEKMQ (reference sequence). The CDR3 has 14 amino acids. V gave up 5 bases and J gave up 0 bases, with 11 bases separating them. This CDR3 is CASSRWGSSYEQYF. The CDR3 DNA is TGTGCCAGCAGCCGCTGGGGGAGCTCCTACGAGCAGTACTTC.

The chain links TRBV14 to TRBJ2-1; weak D call: TRBD1 (6 bases). The CDR3 has 19 residues. The germline V and J ends were trimmed by 0 bases and 0 bases, with 18 bases remaining between them. Germline CDR1 and CDR2: SGHDN and FVKESK. As DNA, the CDR3 is TGTGCCAGCAGCCAAGATTCCCGGACAGTAAGGAGCTCCTACAATGAGCAGTTCTTC. It translates to CASSQDSRTVRSSYNEQFF.

This sequence joins TRBV2 and TRBJ2-3, with TRBD1 as a possible D gene (6 bases). The CDR3 covers 14 residues. Trimming stripped 6 bases from V and 8 bases from J, with 18 bases between. Germline CDR1 is SNHLY and CDR2 is FYNNEI. The chain's CDR3 is CASSQLAGESTQYF. The CDR3, as DNA: TGTGCCAGCAGCCAACTGGCAGGGGAGAGTACGCAGTATTTT.

The count of this clonotype is one. In nucleotides, the CDR3 is TGTGCCAGCAGCTTGGCGGGAAGCGGGGCCTTACAAGAGACCCAGTACTTC. Encoded protein: CASSLAGSGALQETQYF. The J gene is TRBJ2-5, the V gene TRBV5-4, with 7 positions matching TRBD2. This CDR3 comprises 17 residues. V lost 0 bases to trimming and J lost 2 bases; unmatched junction nucleotides: 10. The germline V gene encodes CDR1 SGHNT and CDR2 YYREEE (reference sequence).

This chain links TRBV20-1 with TRBJ1-1; D remains ambiguous. Trimming took off 6 bases at V and 5 bases at J, with 22 bases between the two ends. The CDR3 spans 15 residues. Germline CDR1 and CDR2: DFQATT and SNEGSKA (reference sequence). CDR3 region: CSALGPGRRVTEAFF. The CDR3 DNA is TGCAGTGCCCTGGGCCCGGGGAGGCGGGTGACTGAAGCTTTCTTT.

The V and J genes are TRBV3-1 and TRBJ2-7, with 8 bases lining up with TRBD1. The V segment lost 3 bases and the J segment 3 bases; nucleotides outside the gene matches: 7. CDR3 length equals 15 residues. Germline V lookup: CDR1 LGHDT, CDR2 YNNKEL (reference sequence). As DNA, the CDR3 is TGTGCCAGCAGCCAGGGAGTAGGGACAGGCTACGAGCAGTACTTC. It is translated as CASSQGVGTGYEQYF.

This chain links TRBV29-1 with TRBJ2-5, with 13 bases lining up with TRBD2. Trimming removed 4 bases from V and 2 bases from J; junction bases left unmatched: 4. The CDR3 has 15 residues. Germline lookup yields CDR1 SQVTM and CDR2 ANQGSEA. CDR3 amino acids: CSVGTSGSWQETQYF. In DNA, the CDR3 is TGCAGCGTTGGGACTAGCGGGAGCTGGCAAGAGACCCAGTACTTC.

The chain uses TRBV3-1 and TRBJ2-5; TRBD2 might be the D (6 bases). The germline CDR1 and CDR2 sequences are LGHDT and YNNKEL (reference sequence). Trimming removed 0 bases from V and 1 base from J, with 12 bases in between. The length of the CDR3 is 16 residues. The CDR3 DNA sequence: TGTGCCAGCAGCCAAGACCGGGACGGGGGCCAAGAGACCCAGTACTTC. It yields the protein CASSQDRDGGQETQYF.

The V call is TRBV4-1, the J call TRBJ2-7, with D unclear. Germline lookup yields CDR1 MGHRA and CDR2 YSYEKL. V was pared by 0 bases and J by 5 bases, with 11 bases between. The CDR3 covers 14 residues. CDR3 region: CASSQDLRLHEQYF. The DNA of the CDR3 is TGCGCCAGCAGCCAAGATCTAAGGCTTCACGAGCAGTACTTC.

The J gene is TRBJ2-1, the V gene TRBV12-3 or TRBV12-4, with 9 bases identical to TRBD2. The trim removed 7 bases at V and 1 base at J, leaving 8 bases unmatched. The CDR3 spans 16 residues. Here the CDR3 reads CASTAASGESYNEQFF. The CDR3 DNA follows: TGTGCCAGCACCGCCGCTAGCGGGGAGTCCTACAATGAGCAGTTCTTC.

V gene TRBV6-5 combines with J gene TRBJ1-2; D is ambiguous. Looked up from germline, CDR1 is MNHEY and CDR2 is SVGAGI. V gave up 6 bases and J gave up 3 bases, with 14 bases separating them. The CDR3 is made up of 14 amino acids. The CDR3 loop is CASSEIPGDYGYTF. The CDR3 DNA is TGTGCCAGCAGCGAGATCCCGGGCGACTATGGCTACACCTTC.

This rearrangement joins TRBV15 to TRBJ2-3; 7 bases agree with TRBD2. The germline V gene encodes CDR1 LNHNV and CDR2 YYDKDF (reference sequence). V lost 7 bases to trimming and J lost 9 bases; unmatched junction nucleotides: 13. The CDR3 extends over 14 amino acids. CDR3 DNA: TGTGCCACCACCGGGACTACGGGTGAAGGGACGCAGTATTTT. This codes for CATTGTTGEGTQYF.

The rearrangement joins TRBV9 to TRBJ2-1; D might be TRBD1 or TRBD2, each matching 5 bases. The CDR3 contains 13 residues. With 5 bases removed from V and 2 bases from J, the gap between germline ends came to 8 bases. Germline V gene lookup returns CDR1 SGDLS and CDR2 YYNGEE. CDR3 loop: CASSVGPYNEQFF. In DNA form, the CDR3 reads TGTGCCAGCAGTGTGGGACCCTACAATGAGCAGTTCTTC.

This rearrangement joins TRBV19 to TRBJ1-5; the D gene is possibly TRBD1 (6 bases). V was clipped by 7 bases and J by 3 bases, with 16 bases between them. The length of the CDR3 is 15 residues. Germline V CDR1 and CDR2: LNHDA, SQIVND (reference sequence). The CDR3 is CASTDTDSYNQPQHF. CDR3 coding DNA: TGTGCCAGTACAGATACGGACAGTTACAATCAGCCCCAGCATTTT.

CDR3 DNA: TGTGCCAGCAGTTATGTGACAGTCTCCTACGAGCAGTACTTC. Protein sequence: CASSYVTVSYEQYF. J is TRBJ2-7 and V is TRBV6-2 or TRBV6-3; maybe TRBD1 (5 bases). Trimming removed 3 bases at V and 0 bases at J, with 9 bases between. The CDR3 is 14 amino acids. Per the germline V gene, CDR1 is MNHEY and CDR2 is SVGEGT.

The gene calls are TRBV3-1 and TRBJ2-3; D is unclear. The CDR3 has 13 residues. The V end lost 6 bases, the J end lost 4 bases, and 11 bases lay between the germline ends. Germline-derived CDR1 and CDR2 are LGHDT and YNNKEL (reference sequence). CDR3 in amino acids: CASSALEPDTQYF. CDR3 nucleotides: TGTGCCAGCAGTGCACTTGAACCAGATACGCAGTATTTT.